This T cell receptor (beta chain) was obtained from a study of blood T cell repertoires in COVID-19. Background on the study: The United States, Italy and Spain were the sources of the acute and convalescent COVID-19 samples. The cDNA or gDNA used as material had been derived from T cells, B-cell-depleted T cells, or PBMCs.

Looked up from germline, CDR1 is MNHEY and CDR2 is SVGAGI. The CDR3 contains 15 residues. V dropped 2 bases and J dropped 7; count of bases not matched to a gene: 2. Original data processing: Amplification of reference gene primers was used by the study to estimate nucleated cell counts. Generated by immunoSEQ multiplex PCR, the TCRdb table keeps only in-frame clones and is missing some. V, J and clone size are those of that table, while D and trimming were read from the DNA. The table includes 100,000 to 150,000 clones, 85% to 90% detected once. Material for sequencing was peripheral blood. The rearrangement links TRBV6-5 to TRBJ1-6; 10 bases match TRBD1. The receptor was isolated from a woman of 80 years or more with acute or convalescent COVID-19. The CDR3 spells CASSYRDRGNSPLHF. For the CDR3, the DNA is TGTGCCAGCAGTTACAGGGACAGGGGAAATTCACCCCTCCACTTT.